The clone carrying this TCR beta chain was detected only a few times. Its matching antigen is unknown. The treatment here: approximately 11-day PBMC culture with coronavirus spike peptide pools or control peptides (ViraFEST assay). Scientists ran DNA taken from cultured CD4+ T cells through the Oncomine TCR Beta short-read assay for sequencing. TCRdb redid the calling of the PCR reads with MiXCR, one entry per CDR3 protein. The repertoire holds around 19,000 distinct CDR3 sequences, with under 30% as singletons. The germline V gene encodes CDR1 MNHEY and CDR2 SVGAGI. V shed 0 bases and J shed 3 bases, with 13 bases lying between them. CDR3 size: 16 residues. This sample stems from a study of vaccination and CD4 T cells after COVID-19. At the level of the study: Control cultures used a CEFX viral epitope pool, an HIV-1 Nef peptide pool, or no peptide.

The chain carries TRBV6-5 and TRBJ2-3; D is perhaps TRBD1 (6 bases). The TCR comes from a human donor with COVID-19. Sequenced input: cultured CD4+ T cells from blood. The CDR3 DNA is TGTGCCAGCAGTTACTCACAGGGATCTAGGACAGATACGCAGTATTTT. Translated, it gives CASSYSQGSRTDTQYF.